This entry features one TCR beta chain sequence. No antigen is known for it. The authors sorted naive CD8 T cells as CD8+CD4-CCR7+CD45RA+. A single record per CDR3 protein comes from TCRdb applying MiXCR to the PCR reads. Of about 630,000 distinct CDR3 sequences listed, approximately 24% were seen once; the top ten hold roughly 0.83%. Germline assignment: CDR1 SNHLY and CDR2 FYNNEI. The CDR3 loop spans 15 amino acids. V trimming: 0 bases; J trimming: 3 bases; junction bases outside the gene matches: 1. The record originates from a study of molecular identifiers for immune sequencing clone quantification. Study information: Replicate RNA from roughly 20,000 or 100,000 naive CD8 T cells formed five aliquots; four were sequenced.

Findings and limits, study-wide: Because of identical TCR molecules sharing a barcode, sizes of highly expanded clones could be underestimated. Over 99% of effector molecules, yet under 1% of naive-cell molecules, were held by clones above 20 RNA copies.

Sequencing was performed on naive CD8+ T cells from blood, with Jurkat cell RNA spiked in. The subset denotes: FACS-sorted CD8+CD4-CCR7+CD45RA+ naive T cells. The clonotype comes from a human donor in good health. Some libraries in this study had Jurkat cell RNA spiked in. The rearrangement uses TRBV2 and TRBJ2-7; 11 bases are shared with TRBD2. The DNA of the CDR3 is TGTGCCAGCAGTGAAGCAACTAGCGGGAGCTACGAGCAGTACTTC. Translation: CASSEATSGSYEQYF.